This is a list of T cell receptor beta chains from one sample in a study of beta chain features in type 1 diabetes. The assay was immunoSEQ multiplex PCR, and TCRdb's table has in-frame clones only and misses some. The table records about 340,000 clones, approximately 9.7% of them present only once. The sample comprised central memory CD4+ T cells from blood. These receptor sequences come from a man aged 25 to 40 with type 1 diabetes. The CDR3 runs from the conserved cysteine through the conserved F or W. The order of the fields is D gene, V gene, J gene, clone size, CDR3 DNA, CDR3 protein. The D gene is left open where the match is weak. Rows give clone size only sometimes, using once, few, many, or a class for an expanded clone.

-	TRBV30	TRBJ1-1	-	TGTGCCTGGAAGGAAGTGTGGGGGGGCGAGGGCACTGAAGCTTTCTTT	CAWKEVWGGEGTEAFF
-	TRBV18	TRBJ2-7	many	TGTGCCAGCTCACCGTGGCAGGAGGACGAGCAGTACTTC	CASSPWQEDEQYF
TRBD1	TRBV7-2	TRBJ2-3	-	TGTGCCAGCAGCTCCGGACAGGGACCAGATACGCAGTATTTT	CASSSGQGPDTQYF
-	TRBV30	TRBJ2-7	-	TGTGCCTGGAGTCGCATAGGGGGGTACGAGCAGTACTTC	CAWSRIGGYEQYF
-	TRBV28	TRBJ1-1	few	TGTGCCAGCATAAAGACAGGAAACACTGAAGCTTTCTTT	CASIKTGNTEAFF
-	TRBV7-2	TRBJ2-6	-	TGTGCCAGCAGCTCCGGGCCAGGTGGAGCTGGGGCCAACGTCCTGACTTTC	CASSSGPGGAGANVLTF
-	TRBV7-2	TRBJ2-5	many	TGTGCCAGCAGCTTAGGGGCTCAAGGGGCCCAGTACTTC	CASSLGAQGAQYF
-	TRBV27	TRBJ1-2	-	TGTGCCAGCAGTTTTACTTCCAACTATGGCTACACCTTC	CASSFTSNYGYTF
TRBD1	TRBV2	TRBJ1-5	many	TGTGCCAGCATACTTGGGACAGGGGTAGCGGGCAATCAGCCCCAGCATTTT	CASILGTGVAGNQPQHF
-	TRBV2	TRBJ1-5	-	TGTGCCAGCAGAGGAGACAGACGCAATCAGCCCCAGCATTTT	CASRGDRRNQPQHF
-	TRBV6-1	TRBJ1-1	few	TGTGCCAGCAGTGAACTCGGGGAGCATCAGGGAGCTTTCTTT	CASSELGEHQGAFF
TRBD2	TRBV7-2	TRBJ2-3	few	TGTGCCAGCAGCTTAGTGCCCCTAGGGACTAGCGGGGCAGATACGCAGTATTTT	CASSLVPLGTSGADTQYF
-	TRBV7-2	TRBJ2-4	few	TGTGCCAGCAGCTTAGTTCCGGGACGGGGGATTCAGTACTTC	CASSLVPGRGIQYF
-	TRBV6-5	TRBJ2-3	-	TGTGCCAGCAGTTACGGGAGAATGGGTACAGATACGCAGTATTTT	CASSYGRMGTDTQYF
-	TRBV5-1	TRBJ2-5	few	TGCGCCAGCAGCCCTCGCGCGGACCAAGAGACCCAGTACTTC	CASSPRADQETQYF
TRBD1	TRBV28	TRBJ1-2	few	TGTGCCAGCAGACGTCCCGGACAGGGGGCCTATGGCTACACCTTC	CASRRPGQGAYGYTF
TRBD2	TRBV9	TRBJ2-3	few	TGTGCCAGCAGCGTAGTGGCAAGCGGGGGCGCCACAGATACGCAGTATTTT	CASSVVASGGATDTQYF
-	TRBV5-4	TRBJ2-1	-	TGTGCCAGCAGTCCCGACACCAACTCCTACAATGAGCAGTTCTTC	CASSPDTNSYNEQFF
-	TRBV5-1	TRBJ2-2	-	TGCGCCAGCAGTGACGGCCAAAGGACCGGGGAGCTGTTTTTT	CASSDGQRTGELFF
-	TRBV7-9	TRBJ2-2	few	TGTGCCAGCAGCAATGAACAGGGATCGGGCACCGGGGAGCTGTTTTTT	CASSNEQGSGTGELFF
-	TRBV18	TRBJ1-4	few	TGTGCCAGCTCACCTCCGGGTGCCTTTAATGAAAAACTGTTTTTT	CASSPPGAFNEKLFF
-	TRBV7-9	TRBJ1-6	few	TGTGCCAGCAGCTTAGACGCGGATTCACCCCTCCACTTT	CASSLDADSPLHF
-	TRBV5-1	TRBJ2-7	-	TGCGCCAGCAGCTTGAATCCGGCCACCTACGAGCAGTACTTC	CASSLNPATYEQYF
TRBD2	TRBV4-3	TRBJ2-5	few	TGCGCCAGCAGCCGGGACCTGGGAGGGGAGACCCAGTACTTC	CASSRDLGGETQYF
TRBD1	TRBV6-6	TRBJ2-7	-	TGTGCCAGCAGTTACGGACAGGGTAGGGAGCAGTACTTC	CASSYGQGREQYF
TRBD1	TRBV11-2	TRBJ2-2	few	TGTGCCAGCAGCACCGACAGGGCTAACGGGGAGCTGTTTTTT	CASSTDRANGELFF
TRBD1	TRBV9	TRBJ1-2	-	TGTGCCAGCAGCGTAGAGGGACAGGGGATTAAAGGCTACACCTTC	CASSVEGQGIKGYTF
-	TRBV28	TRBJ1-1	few	TGTGCCAGCAGTTTTTTCGGCAGGGCGGGTGACACTGAAGCTTTCTTT	CASSFFGRAGDTEAFF
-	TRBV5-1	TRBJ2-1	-	TGCGCCAGCAGCTTAGGGGTGTCGAATGAGCAGTTCTTC	CASSLGVSNEQFF
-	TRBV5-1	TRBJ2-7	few	TGCGCCAGCAGCTCCCAGACAGGAAGTAACTACGAGCAGTACTTC	CASSSQTGSNYEQYF
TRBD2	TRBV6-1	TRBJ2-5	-	TGTGCCAGCAGTGCCCTTCGACTAGCGGGGGGGCCGGAGACCCAGTACTTC	CASSALRLAGGPETQYF
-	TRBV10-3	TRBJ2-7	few	TGTGCCATCAGTGATTATACGACAGGACCCCAGCAGTACTTC	CAISDYTTGPQQYF
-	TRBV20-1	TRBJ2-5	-	TGCAGTGCTAGGGGGTGGGAGACCCAGTACTTC	CSARGWETQYF
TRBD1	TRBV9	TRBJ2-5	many	TGTGCCAGCAGCGTAGCGGGACAGGGGGCAGCCGAGACCCAGTACTTC	CASSVAGQGAAETQYF
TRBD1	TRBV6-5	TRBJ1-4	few	TGTGCCAGCAGTACGGGGACAGGCCTATCTGAAAAACTGTTTTTT	CASSTGTGLSEKLFF
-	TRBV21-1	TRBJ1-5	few	TGTGCCAGCGGACGGTGGGGCCCGAAACATTTT	CASGRWGPKHF
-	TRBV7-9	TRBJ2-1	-	TGTGCCAGCAGCTTAGCGGGGATAACGGACAATGAGCAGTTCTTC	CASSLAGITDNEQFF
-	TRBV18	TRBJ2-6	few	TGTGCCAGCTCACCAGCGAGGTTCTCTGGGGCCAACGTCCTGACTTTC	CASSPARFSGANVLTF
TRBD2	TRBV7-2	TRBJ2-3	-	TGTGCCAGCAGTCCTAGCGGGGGCTCTGCGCAGTATTTT	CASSPSGGSAQYF
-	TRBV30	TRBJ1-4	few	TGTGCCTGGAGCCTTGCAACTAATGAAAAACTGTTTTTT	CAWSLATNEKLFF
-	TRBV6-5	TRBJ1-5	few	TGTGCCAGCAGTTACAGGGGTTGGGGCAATCAGCCCCAGCATTTT	CASSYRGWGNQPQHF
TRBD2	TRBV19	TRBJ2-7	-	TGTGCCAGTAGTATGCCTGGGACTAGCGGCACCTACGAGCAGTACTTC	CASSMPGTSGTYEQYF
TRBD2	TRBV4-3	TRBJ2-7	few	TGCGCCAGCAGCCCCGAAAGCGGGGGCATACTCTACGAGCAGTACTTC	CASSPESGGILYEQYF
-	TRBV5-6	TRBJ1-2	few	TGTGCCAGCAGTCGGAAAAACTATGGCTACACCTTC	CASSRKNYGYTF
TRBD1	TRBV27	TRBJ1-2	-	TGTGCCAGCACCACCGGACAGGGAAGACGTGGCTACACCTTC	CASTTGQGRRGYTF
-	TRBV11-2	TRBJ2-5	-	TGTGCCAGCAGCTCCGGGACACTACGCCAAGAGACCCAGTACTTC	CASSSGTLRQETQYF
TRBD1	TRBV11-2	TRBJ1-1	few	TGTGCCAGCAGCTTCCGGGACAGGGGGCGAAGGACTGAAGCTTTCTTT	CASSFRDRGRRTEAFF
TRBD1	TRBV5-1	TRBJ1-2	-	TGCGCCAGCAGCGAACCGGGACAGGGGGACTATGGCTACACCTTC	CASSEPGQGDYGYTF
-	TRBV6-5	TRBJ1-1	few	TGTGCCAGCAGTCGTCCGGGACTCCCTGGGGCTGAAGCTTTCTTT	CASSRPGLPGAEAFF
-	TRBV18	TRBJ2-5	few	TGTGCCAGCTCACTTGACAGCCAAGAGACCCAGTACTTC	CASSLDSQETQYF
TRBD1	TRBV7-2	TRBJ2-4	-	TGTGCCAGCAGCTCCGGGACAGTAAACATTCAGTACTTC	CASSSGTVNIQYF
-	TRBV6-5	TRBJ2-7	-	TGTGCCAGCAGTTCCGACAGGCAGAACTACGAGCAGTACTTC	CASSSDRQNYEQYF
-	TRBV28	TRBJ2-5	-	TGTGCCAGCAGTTTACAGGGGCCGGAGACCCAGTACTTC	CASSLQGPETQYF
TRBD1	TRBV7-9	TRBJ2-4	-	TGTGCCAGCAGCACTACGGACAGGGGAGCCAAAAACATTCAGTACTTC	CASSTTDRGAKNIQYF
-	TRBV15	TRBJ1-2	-	TGTGCCACCAGCAGAGATCTAGGTAACACCCTCAACCCTCGCAGCTATGGCTACACCTTC	CATSRDLGNTLNPRSYGYTF
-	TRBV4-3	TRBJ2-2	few	TGCGCCAGCAGCCAAGGACCCCTCACCGGGGAGCTGTTTTTT	CASSQGPLTGELFF
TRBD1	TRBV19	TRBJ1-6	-	TGTGCCAGTCAGACAGGGGGCCTGAATTCACCCCTCCACTTT	CASQTGGLNSPLHF
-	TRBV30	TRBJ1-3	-	TGTGCCTGGAACCCCAGGGGTAACACCATATATTTT	CAWNPRGNTIYF
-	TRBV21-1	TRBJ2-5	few	TGTGCCAGCAGCAAAGAGACAGGGGGCAGGATAGAGACCCAGTACTTC	CASSKETGGRIETQYF
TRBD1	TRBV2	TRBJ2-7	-	TGTGCCACCCAGGGGGCCTACGAGCAGTACTTC	CATQGAYEQYF